What follows are 19 T cell receptor beta chains derived from one specimen sequenced in a study of blood T cells in healthy people across ages. A second about 7 to 12 cycle PCR used barcoded and J-beta primers. TCRdb re-called the 5' RACE reads with MiXCR, one entry per CDR3 protein. The sample lists a few hundred thousand distinct CDR3 sequences, 50% to 60% occurring once. Sequenced: blood. These receptors were collected from a man between 60 and 70 years old in good health.

The chain couples TRBV12-3 or TRBV12-4 to TRBJ2-1; no clear D. V was clipped by 5 bases and J by 9 bases, with 11 bases between them. The CDR3 totals 12 residues. CDR3 DNA sequence: TGTGCCAGCAGTCGACCTACACCTGAGCAGTTCTTC. Its translation: CASSRPTPEQFF.

The chain uses TRBV5-4 and TRBJ2-3; TRBD2 matches at 10 bases. The ends lost 4 bases at V and 6 bases at J; junction bases unmatched: 8. In germline, CDR1 is SGHNT, CDR2 YYREEE (reference sequence). The CDR3 spans 15 residues. Here the CDR3 DNA reads TGTGCCAGCAGCCTTAGCGGGGGGCCGCGGGATACGCAGTATTTT. Translating it yields CASSLSGGPRDTQYF.

The chain uses TRBV12-3 or TRBV12-4 and TRBJ2-5; D remains unclear. This CDR3 is built from 14 residues. V dropped 5 bases and J dropped 5 bases, with 15 bases sitting between them. CDR3 coding DNA: TGTGCCAGCAGTCAAGAGCTAGTTGGGGAGACCCAGTACTTC. Amino acid sequence: CASSQELVGETQYF.

V gene TRBV5-1 combines with J gene TRBJ2-1; possibly TRBD1 for D (6 bases). This CDR3 is built from 13 residues. Germline-derived CDR1 and CDR2 are SGHRS and YFSETQ. V was pared by 0 bases and J by 10 bases, with 11 bases between. The CDR3 loop is CASSLEGGTEQFF. The CDR3 DNA is TGCGCCAGCAGCTTGGAGGGTGGGACAGAGCAGTTCTTC.

This clonotype was picked up many times. This rearrangement joins TRBV11-2 to TRBJ2-1, with D hard to call. CDR1 and CDR2 (germline): SGHAT, FQNNGV. V shed 3 bases and J shed 5 bases, with 20 bases lying between them. This CDR3 comprises 17 residues. CDR3 coding DNA: TGTGCCAGCAGCTTTAGGCCTCCCGGGTCGCGAGACAATGAGCAGTTCTTC. Amino acids: CASSFRPPGSRDNEQFF.

The CDR3 sequence is CASSLWPRDSLYGYTF. The CDR3 nucleotides read TGTGCCAGCAGTTTATGGCCCCGGGACAGCCTCTATGGCTACACCTTC. This chain joins TRBV27 and TRBJ1-2, with 7 bases aligning to TRBD1. Germline assignment: CDR1 MNHEY and CDR2 SMNVEV (reference sequence). This CDR3 spans 16 amino acids. The ends lost 1 base at V and 4 bases at J; junction bases unmatched: 9.

This clonotype was counted a few times. This chain uses TRBV7-2 with TRBJ2-3; 7 nucleotides agree with TRBD2. CDR1 and CDR2 (germline): SGHTA, FQGNSA. V gave up 5 bases and J gave up 0 bases; unmatched junction bases: 8. CDR3 length: 16 residues. CDR3 sequence: CASSPRLATSTDTQYF. Here the CDR3 DNA reads TGTGCCAGCAGCCCCCGACTAGCCACTAGCACAGATACGCAGTATTTT.

This clonotype was seen many times. J is TRBJ2-3 and V is TRBV9; 9 positions match TRBD2. This CDR3 region has 13 residues. Germline CDR1 reads SGDLS; CDR2 reads YYNGEE. Trimming at V came to 10 bases and at J to 6 bases, leaving 9 bases not matched to a gene. DNA for the CDR3: TGTGCCTCTGGGACTAGCCTATTTGATACGCAGTATTTT. Its translation: CASGTSLFDTQYF.

The chain joins TRBV7-2 to TRBJ2-5, with D possibly being TRBD1 (6 bases). Trimming stripped 1 base from V and 11 bases from J, with 29 bases between. Germline V gene data show CDR1 as SGHTA and CDR2 as FQGNSA. This CDR3 has 18 residues. CDR3 sequence: CASSLGSSGQPRLNEQYF. CDR3 coding DNA: TGTGCCAGCAGCTTAGGGTCCAGCGGACAGCCTCGGCTTAATGAGCAGTACTTC. Complete variable domain (other parts from reference TRBV7-2 and TRBJ2-5): GAGVSQSPSNKVTEKGKDVELRCDPISGHTALYWYRQSLGQGLEFLIYFQGNSAPDKSGLPSDRFSAERTGGSVSTLTIQRTQQEDSAVYLCASSLGSSGQPRLNEQYFGPGTRLLVL.

The rearrangement uses TRBV6-1 and TRBJ1-1; TRBD1 matches 7 bases. Germline CDR1 reads MNHNS; CDR2 reads SASEGT. V dropped 5 bases and J dropped 3; count of bases not matched to a gene: 3. The CDR3 has 13 amino acids. The CDR3 DNA is TGTGCCAGCAGTTCGACAGGGTACACTGAAGCTTTCTTT. Its protein product is CASSSTGYTEAFF.

In its sample, this clonotype was seen many times. The V call is TRBV4-3, the J call TRBJ2-3; D uncertain. V was pared by 3 bases and J by 0 bases, with 4 bases between. Germline V CDR1 and CDR2: LGHNA, YSLEER. This CDR3 spans 13 amino acids. Here the CDR3 reads CASSHLSTDTQYF. The CDR3 DNA follows: TGCGCCAGCAGCCACCTTAGCACAGATACGCAGTATTTT.

This rearrangement joins TRBV6-5 to TRBJ2-7; 8 nucleotides agree with TRBD1. The J call may be faulty, since TRBJ2-5 better matches the DNA end. The CDR3 is 14 residues long. Germline V gene lookup returns CDR1 MNHEY and CDR2 SVGAGI. CDR3: CASSDGQGSETQYF. CDR3 DNA: TGTGCCAGCAGTGACGGACAGGGATCAGAGACCCAGTACTTC.

This clonotype occurred many times. The chain recombines TRBV29-1 with TRBJ2-1; 8 positions agree with TRBD1. J lost 9 bases, V lost 4 bases, and 8 bases had no gene match. The CDR3 spans 13 residues. Germline-derived CDR1 and CDR2 are SQVTM and ANQGSEA. In nucleotides, the CDR3 is TGCAGCGTTGCACAGGGGGGTGATGGTGAGCAGTTCTTC. Amino acids: CSVAQGGDGEQFF.

This chain links TRBV16 with TRBJ2-1, with D possibly matching TRBD2 (5 bases). The tail of the sequence fits TRBJ2-7 better, so the J call may be wrong. The CDR3 is 14 residues long. CDR1 and CDR2 from the germline V gene are KGHSY and FQNENV. The CDR3 protein is CASSQRIDYNEQYF. The CDR3 DNA is TGTGCCAGCAGCCAAAGGATAGACTACAATGAGCAGTACTTC.

V usage is TRBV7-2 and J usage is TRBJ2-5, with 10 bases that match TRBD2. The better agreement between TRBJ2-7 and the DNA end casts doubt on the J call. Germline V gene sequence: CDR1 SGHTA, CDR2 FQGNSA. The CDR3 loop spans 14 amino acids. CDR3 loop: CASSFSGRTNEQYF. In DNA, the CDR3 is TGTGCCAGCAGCTTTAGCGGGAGGACCAACGAGCAGTACTTC.

The table lists this clonotype with a count of one. The chain couples TRBV7-3 to TRBJ2-1; 12 nucleotides match TRBD2. The V and J ends lost 3 bases and 5 bases, in that order; junction bases with no gene match: 5. The CDR3 has 16 residues. Germline-derived CDR1 and CDR2 are SGHTA and FQGTGA. The DNA of the CDR3 is TGTGCCAGCAGCTTGACCGGGACTAGCGGGCACAATGAGCAGTTCTTC. Encoded protein: CASSLTGTSGHNEQFF.

A few counts support this clonotype. The V and J genes are TRBV7-6 and TRBJ1-1, with 7 positions matching TRBD1. This CDR3 has 16 amino acids. V lost 3 bases and J lost 0; bases outside the gene matches: 7. Germline CDR1 is SGHVS and CDR2 is FNYEAQ. DNA for the CDR3: TGTGCCAGCAGCTTTCGACCGGGACAGATGAACACTGAAGCTTTCTTT. This encodes CASSFRPGQMNTEAFF.

The rearrangement uses TRBV12-3 or TRBV12-4 and TRBJ1-2, with D unresolved. V dropped 2 bases and J dropped 9 bases, with 16 bases sitting between them. This CDR3 spans 14 amino acids. CDR3 nucleotide sequence: TGTGCCAGCAGTTTATTTCCCTCCCTAAGCCGCTACACCTTC. This encodes CASSLFPSLSRYTF.

Turning to this clonotype: A read error may account for a junction end that differs from germline. The chain has TRBV14 and TRBJ2-3; perhaps D is TRBD1 or TRBD2 (5 bases each). CDR3 length: 14 residues. Germline V CDR1 and CDR2: SGHDN, FVKESK. CDR3 DNA sequence: TGTGCCAGCAGGTTCAGGGCTAGCACAGATGCGCAGTATTTT. Protein sequence: CASRFRASTDAQYF.